This T cell receptor beta chain was documented in a study of vaccination and CD4 T cells after COVID-19. Study overall: The convalescents comprised six males and four females, two of them Hispanic.

TCRdb re-derived calls from the PCR reads in MiXCR, one entry per CDR3 protein. The data hold 20,000 to 25,000 distinct CDR3 sequences, with 50% to 60% observed a single time. Points on this clonotype: The antigen is undetermined.

General study results and limits: Relatively few convalescent patients were studied, without early post-infection timepoints.

Trimming removed 5 bases from V and 7 bases from J, with 14 bases in between. Germline-derived CDR1 and CDR2 are MNHEY and SVGEGT. The CDR3 is 13 amino acids. The source of this sequence is a human donor who had recovered from COVID-19. The rearrangement joins TRBV6-2 or TRBV6-3 to TRBJ1-1; D possibly corresponds to TRBD1 (5 bases). Sequenced here: CD4+ T cells from blood, sampled before SARS-CoV-2 vaccination. CDR3 residues: CASSPRGRGEAFF. The DNA for the CDR3 is TGTGCCAGCAGTCCTAGGGGACGGGGTGAAGCTTTCTTT.